Within the sample, the clone carrying this T cell receptor beta chain is medium-sized. The entry originates in a study of technical replicates of blood from a handful of donors. Sequencing was performed with immunoSEQ multiplex PCR; in TCRdb, only in-frame clones are kept and a portion is missing. The sample lists approximately 29,000 clones, approximately 90% occurring once. This CDR3 is built from 16 residues. The germline gives CDR1 LGHNT, CDR2 FRNRAP. After removal of 5 bases from V and 6 bases from J, the junction contained 8 bases not matched to a gene. The chain combines TRBV12-5 with TRBJ2-1; 12 bases align to TRBD1. The TCR originated in a human donor in good health. Some clones in this sample may be carry-over from other donors' samples. The sample consisted of PBMCs. The DNA of the CDR3 is TGTGCTAGTGGTGACCCGGGACAGGGGGCGACCAATGAGCAGTTCTTC. Translated, it gives CASGDPGQGATNEQFF.